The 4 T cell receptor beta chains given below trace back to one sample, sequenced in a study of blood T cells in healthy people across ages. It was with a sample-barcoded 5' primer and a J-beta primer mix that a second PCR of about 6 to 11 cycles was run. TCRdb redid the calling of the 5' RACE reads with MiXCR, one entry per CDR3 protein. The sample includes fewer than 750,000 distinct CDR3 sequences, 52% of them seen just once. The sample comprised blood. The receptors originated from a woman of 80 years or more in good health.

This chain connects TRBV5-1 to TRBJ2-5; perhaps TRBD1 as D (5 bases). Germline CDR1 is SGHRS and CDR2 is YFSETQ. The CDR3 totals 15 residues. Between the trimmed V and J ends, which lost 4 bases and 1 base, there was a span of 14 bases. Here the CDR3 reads CASSPSAGIQETQYF. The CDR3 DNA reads TGCGCCAGCAGCCCCTCAGCAGGGATCCAAGAGACCCAGTACTTC.

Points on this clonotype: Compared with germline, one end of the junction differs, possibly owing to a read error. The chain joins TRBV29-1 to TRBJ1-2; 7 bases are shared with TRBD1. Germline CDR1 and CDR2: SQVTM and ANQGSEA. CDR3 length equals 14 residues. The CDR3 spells CSVEGTTGNYGNTF. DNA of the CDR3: TGCAGCGTTGAAGGGACGACAGGGAACTATGGCAACACCTTC.

CDR3 DNA sequence: TGTGCCAGCAGCTTGGGACATGGCTATGGCTACACCTTC. Amino acid sequence: CASSLGHGYGYTF. The chain recombines TRBV7-2 with TRBJ1-2, with a weak D call TRBD1 (6 bases). The CDR3 extends over 13 amino acids. V was shortened by 3 bases and J by 4 bases, with 9 bases between the two germline ends. Looked up from germline, CDR1 is SGHTA and CDR2 is FQGNSA.

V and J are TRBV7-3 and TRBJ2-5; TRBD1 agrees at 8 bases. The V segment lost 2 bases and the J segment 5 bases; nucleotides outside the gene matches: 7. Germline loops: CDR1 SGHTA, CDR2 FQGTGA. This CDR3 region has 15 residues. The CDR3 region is CASSLDQGAGETQYF. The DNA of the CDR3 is TGTGCCAGCAGCTTAGATCAGGGGGCGGGGGAGACCCAGTACTTC.